The 14 T cell receptor beta chains presented below share a single source sample, sequenced in a study of blood T cell repertoires in COVID-19. Using immunoSEQ multiplex PCR, the repertoire was profiled, and TCRdb retains in-frame clones only, with some absent. The table has under 80,000 clones, around 85% seen once; the top ten hold roughly 5%. The specimen was peripheral blood. The receptors shown here come from a man in his 70s with acute or convalescent COVID-19.

V usage is TRBV5-1 and J usage is TRBJ2-1, with a tentative D call TRBD1 (5 bases). V was cut by 0 bases and J by 7 bases, with 11 bases left in between. The CDR3 consists of 14 residues. Germline loops: CDR1 SGHRS, CDR2 YFSETQ. The CDR3 DNA is TGCGCCAGCAGCTTGGCAGGGTTTTGGAATGAGCAGTTCTTC. Its protein product is CASSLAGFWNEQFF.

The rearrangement joins TRBV5-1 to TRBJ2-5; TRBD2 aligns across 11 bases. The V segment lost 4 bases and the J segment 2 bases; nucleotides outside the gene matches: 10. The CDR3 consists of 17 residues. Germline V CDR1 and CDR2: SGHRS, YFSETQ. CDR3 DNA sequence: TGCGCCAGCAGCAAAACAATAGCGGGGGGGCCGCAAGAGACCCAGTACTTC. Residues: CASSKTIAGGPQETQYF. The complete variable domain, with remaining parts taken from reference TRBV5-1 and TRBJ2-5, reads KAGVTQTPRYLIKTRGQQVTLSCSPISGHRSVSWYQQTPGQGLQFLFEYFSETQRNKGNFPGRFSGRQFSNSRSEMNVSTLELGDSALYLCASSKTIAGGPQETQYFGPGTRLLVL.

The gene calls are TRBV12-3 or TRBV12-4 and TRBJ1-6; D is possibly TRBD1 (5 bases). The CDR3 contains 12 residues. V lost 6 bases to trimming and J lost 7 bases, with 7 bases between them. The CDR3: CASRGHNSPLHF. CDR3 bases: TGTGCCAGCAGGGGGCACAATTCACCCCTCCACTTT.

This clone has a handful of counts. The chain links TRBV4-1 to TRBJ2-2; D is possibly TRBD1 (6 bases). Between the trimmed V and J ends, which lost 0 bases and 3 bases, there was a span of 17 bases. Germline V gives CDR1 MGHRA, CDR2 YSYEKL. The CDR3 loop spans 18 amino acids. CDR3 region: CASSQDSRPGVDTGELFF. Written as DNA, the CDR3 is TGCGCCAGCAGCCAAGATTCCAGACCAGGGGTCGACACCGGGGAGCTGTTTTTT.

This chain uses TRBV24-1 with TRBJ2-7; TRBD1 matches at 9 bases. Trimming removed 4 bases from V and 2 bases from J; junction bases left unmatched: 5. This CDR3 is 15 amino acids long. The germline V gene encodes CDR1 KGHDR and CDR2 SFDVKD. This CDR3 reads CATSDPRTGAYEQYF. The CDR3 DNA is TGTGCCACCAGTGACCCTCGGACAGGGGCCTACGAGCAGTACTTC.

This rearrangement joins TRBV3-1 (or the pseudogene TRBV3-2) to TRBJ2-7; TRBD2 is a possible D gene (6 bases). There are 12 residues in the CDR3. Germline CDR1 and CDR2: LGHDT and YNNKEL (reference sequence). Trimming shortened V by 1 base and J by 6 bases, and 7 bases separated the two germline ends. The CDR3 nucleotides read TGTGCCAGCAGCCAAGTGGGGGGCGAGCAGTACTTC. This codes for CASSQVGGEQYF.

V is TRBV5-6 and J is TRBJ2-7; no firm D call. Trimming shortened V by 0 bases and J by 6 bases, and 7 bases separated the two germline ends. The CDR3 contains 12 residues. The V gene's germline CDR1 is SGHDT and CDR2 YYEEEE. The CDR3 protein is CASSLGTSEQYF. The CDR3 nucleotides read TGTGCCAGCAGCTTGGGAACCAGCGAGCAGTACTTC.

V gene TRBV7-6 combines with J gene TRBJ2-1, with D possibly matching TRBD1 (5 bases). The CDR3 extends over 17 amino acids. Trimming removed 4 bases at V and 3 bases at J, with 19 bases between. Germline CDR1 and CDR2: SGHVS and FNYEAQ. CDR3: CASSYQSGSPNYNEQFF. Written as DNA, the CDR3 is TGTGCCAGCAGCTACCAGTCAGGGTCCCCCAACTACAATGAGCAGTTCTTC.

V usage is TRBV12-1 and J usage is TRBJ2-7; the table's D gene call, TRBD1, was not cross checked with the DNA. TRBV12-1 represents a pseudogene. This CDR3 has 15 amino acids. The CDR3 here is CASSSSYRGLGEQYF. The CDR3 DNA reads TGTGCCAGCAGCTCCTCCTACAGGGGGCTGGGGGAGCAGTACTTC.

The genes are TRBV6-5 and TRBJ2-2; 11 bases are shared with TRBD1. CDR3 length: 14 residues. The junction had 6 bases not matched to a gene; V was cut back by 11 bases and J by 4 bases. Germline-derived CDR1 and CDR2 are MNHEY and SVGAGI. This CDR3 reads CAATDRGLTGELFF. Here the CDR3 DNA reads TGTGCCGCCACGGACAGGGGGCTCACCGGGGAGCTGTTTTTT.

The J gene is TRBJ2-3, the V gene TRBV7-6; D is unresolved. Trimming removed 3 bases at V and 1 base at J, with 8 bases between. CDR1 is SGHVS, CDR2 FNYEAQ, per germline. The CDR3 has 14 amino acids. The CDR3 region has the DNA TGTGCCAGCAGCTTGGAGATTCGCACAGATACGCAGTATTTT. This codes for CASSLEIRTDTQYF.

The J gene is TRBJ1-2, the V gene TRBV6-5; TRBD1 matches 10 bases. The CDR3 runs to 13 residues. V lost 8 bases, J lost 7 bases, and 7 bases stayed unmatched. Germline V lookup: CDR1 MNHEY, CDR2 SVGAGI. The CDR3 coding sequence is TGTGCCAGCCGGGAGGGACAGGGGTCTGGCTACACCTTC. Its protein is CASREGQGSGYTF.

Only a few counts were recorded for this clone. The J gene is TRBJ2-2, the V gene TRBV5-1; no reliable D call. Trimming left V 3 bases short and J 2 bases short, with 14 bases between. This CDR3 region has 16 residues. Germline-derived CDR1 and CDR2 are SGHRS and YFSETQ. CDR3 loop: CASSSTALSNTGELFF. For the CDR3, the DNA is TGCGCCAGCAGCTCAACAGCCTTATCAAACACCGGGGAGCTGTTTTTT.

The chain is built from TRBV9 and TRBJ1-6, with a tentative D call TRBD1 (6 bases). This CDR3 is 13 amino acids long. CDR1 SGDLS and CDR2 YYNGEE come from the germline V gene. Between the trimmed V and J ends, which lost 4 bases and 8 bases, there was a span of 10 bases. CDR3 protein: CASSTGLDSPLHF. For the CDR3, the DNA is TGTGCCAGCAGCACAGGGCTCGATTCACCCCTCCACTTT.